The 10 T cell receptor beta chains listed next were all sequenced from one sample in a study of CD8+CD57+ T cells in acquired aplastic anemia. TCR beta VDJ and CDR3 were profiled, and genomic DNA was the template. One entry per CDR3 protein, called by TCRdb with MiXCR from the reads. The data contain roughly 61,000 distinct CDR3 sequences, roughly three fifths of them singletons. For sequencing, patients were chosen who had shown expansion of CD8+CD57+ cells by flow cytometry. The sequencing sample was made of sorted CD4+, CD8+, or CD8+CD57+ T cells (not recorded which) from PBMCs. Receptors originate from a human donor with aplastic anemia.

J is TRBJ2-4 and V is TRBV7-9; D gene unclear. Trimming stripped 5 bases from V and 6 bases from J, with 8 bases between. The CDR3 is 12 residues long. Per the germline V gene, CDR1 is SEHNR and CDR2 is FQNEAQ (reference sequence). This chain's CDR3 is CASSMYGNIQYF. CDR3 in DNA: TGTGCCAGCAGCATGTACGGAAACATTCAGTACTTC.

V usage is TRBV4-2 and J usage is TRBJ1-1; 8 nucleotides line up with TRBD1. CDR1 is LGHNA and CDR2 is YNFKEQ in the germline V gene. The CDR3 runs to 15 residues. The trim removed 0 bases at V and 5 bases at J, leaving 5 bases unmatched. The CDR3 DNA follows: TGTGCCAGCAGCCAAGACTCGGACAGGGTAACTGAAGCTTTCTTT. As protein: CASSQDSDRVTEAFF.

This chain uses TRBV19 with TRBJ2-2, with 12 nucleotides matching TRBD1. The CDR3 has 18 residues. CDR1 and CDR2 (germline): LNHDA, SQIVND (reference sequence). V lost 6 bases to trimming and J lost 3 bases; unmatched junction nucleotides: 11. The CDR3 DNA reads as TGTGCCAGTAGCCGGGACAGGGGGCGTGACGGGCACACCGGGGAGCTGTTTTTT. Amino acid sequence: CASSRDRGRDGHTGELFF.

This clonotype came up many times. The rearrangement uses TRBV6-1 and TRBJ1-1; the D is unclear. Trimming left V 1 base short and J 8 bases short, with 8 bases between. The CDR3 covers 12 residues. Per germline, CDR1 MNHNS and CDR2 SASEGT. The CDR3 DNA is TGTGCCAGCAGTGAAGTAGTCAGGGAAGCTTTCTTT. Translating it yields CASSEVVREAFF.

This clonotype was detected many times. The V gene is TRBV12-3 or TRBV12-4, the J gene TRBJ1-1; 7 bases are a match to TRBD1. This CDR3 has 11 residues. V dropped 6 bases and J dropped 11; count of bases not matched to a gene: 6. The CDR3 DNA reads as TGTGCCAGCAGCCGCGACAGGGATGCTTTCTTT. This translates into CASSRDRDAFF.

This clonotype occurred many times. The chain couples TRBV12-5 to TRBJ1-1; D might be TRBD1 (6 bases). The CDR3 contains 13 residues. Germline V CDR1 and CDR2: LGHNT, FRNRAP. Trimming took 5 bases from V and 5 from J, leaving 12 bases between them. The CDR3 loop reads CASGVYGTTEAFF. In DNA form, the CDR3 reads TGTGCTAGTGGTGTATACGGGACAACTGAAGCTTTCTTT.

CDR3 DNA sequence: TGTGCCATCATGGTGGACTACGAGCAGTACTTC. It encodes CAIMVDYEQYF. The chain has TRBV10-3 and TRBJ2-7, with D unclear. The germline gives CDR1 ENHRY, CDR2 SYGVKD. The V end was cut by 7 bases, the J end by 3 bases, with 7 bases between. The CDR3 is made up of 11 amino acids.

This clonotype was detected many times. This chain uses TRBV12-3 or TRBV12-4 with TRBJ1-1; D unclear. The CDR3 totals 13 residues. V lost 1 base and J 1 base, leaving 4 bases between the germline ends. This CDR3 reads CASSLGTNTEAFF. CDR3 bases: TGTGCCAGCAGTTTAGGGACGAACACTGAAGCTTTCTTT.

CDR3 sequence reads: CASTEGAAGELFF. The CDR3 DNA reads TGTGCCAGCACCGAGGGGGCGGCCGGGGAGCTGTTTTTT. The V and J genes are TRBV2 and TRBJ2-2, with TRBD1 matching 7 bases. Germline V gene data show CDR1 as SNHLY and CDR2 as FYNNEI. The CDR3 loop spans 13 amino acids. V was pared by 7 bases and J by 6 bases, with 5 bases of the junction left unmatched.

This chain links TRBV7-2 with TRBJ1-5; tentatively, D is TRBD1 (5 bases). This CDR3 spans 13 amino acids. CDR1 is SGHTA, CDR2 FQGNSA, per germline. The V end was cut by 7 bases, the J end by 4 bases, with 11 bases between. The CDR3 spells CASNSHRNQPQHF. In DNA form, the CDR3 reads TGTGCCAGCAACAGTCACAGGAATCAGCCCCAGCATTTT.